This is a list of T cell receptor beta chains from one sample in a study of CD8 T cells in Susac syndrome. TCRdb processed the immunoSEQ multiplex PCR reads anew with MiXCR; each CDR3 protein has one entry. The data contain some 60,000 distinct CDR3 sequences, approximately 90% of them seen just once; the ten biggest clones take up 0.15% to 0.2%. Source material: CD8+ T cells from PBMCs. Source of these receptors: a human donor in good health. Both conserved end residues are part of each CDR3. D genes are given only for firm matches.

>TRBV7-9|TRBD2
CASSARPAGAHYNEQFF
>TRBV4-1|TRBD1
CASSQHWAGTGAYEQYF
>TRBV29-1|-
CSVPDPNTEAFF
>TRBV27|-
CASSPARGYEAFF
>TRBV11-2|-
CASCEGPGETQYF
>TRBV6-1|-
CASSEAGSYNSPLHF
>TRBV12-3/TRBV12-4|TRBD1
CASSLETGAYEQYF
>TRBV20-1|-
CSATGTENYQPQHF
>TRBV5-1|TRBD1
CASSLAAVRGLDEQFF
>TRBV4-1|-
CASSQGSRLLGTQYF
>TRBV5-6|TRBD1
CASSPGTGNEQYF
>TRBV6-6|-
CASSYSPRATNEKLFF
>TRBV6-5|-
CASSYNPYSESEAFF